This T cell receptor (beta chain) was found in a study of response to subunit inactivated influenza vaccine. In TCRdb, the RT-PCR reads were re-called with MiXCR into one record per CDR3 protein. The sample gives hundreds of thousands of distinct CDR3 sequences, about a sixth of which show up once; more than 9% is in the top ten. General observations from the study: The authors suggested that few new T cells are recruited per seasonal influenza vaccination.

As regards this clonotype: The target antigen is unknown.

The CDR3 covers 16 residues. From germline, CDR1 is ENHRY and CDR2 SYGVKD. V shed 0 bases, J shed 2 bases, and the junction held 2 bases outside the gene matches. The source was PBMCs from blood, collected 12 days after vaccination. The chain combines TRBV10-3 with TRBJ2-3, with 10 nucleotides matching TRBD2. This TCR was recovered from a man between 45 and 60 years old who received an inactivated influenza vaccine. Here the CDR3 DNA reads TGTGCCATCAGTGAGTCGAGCGGGGGGGCCACAGATACGCAGTATTTT. Translating gives CAISESSGGATDTQYF.